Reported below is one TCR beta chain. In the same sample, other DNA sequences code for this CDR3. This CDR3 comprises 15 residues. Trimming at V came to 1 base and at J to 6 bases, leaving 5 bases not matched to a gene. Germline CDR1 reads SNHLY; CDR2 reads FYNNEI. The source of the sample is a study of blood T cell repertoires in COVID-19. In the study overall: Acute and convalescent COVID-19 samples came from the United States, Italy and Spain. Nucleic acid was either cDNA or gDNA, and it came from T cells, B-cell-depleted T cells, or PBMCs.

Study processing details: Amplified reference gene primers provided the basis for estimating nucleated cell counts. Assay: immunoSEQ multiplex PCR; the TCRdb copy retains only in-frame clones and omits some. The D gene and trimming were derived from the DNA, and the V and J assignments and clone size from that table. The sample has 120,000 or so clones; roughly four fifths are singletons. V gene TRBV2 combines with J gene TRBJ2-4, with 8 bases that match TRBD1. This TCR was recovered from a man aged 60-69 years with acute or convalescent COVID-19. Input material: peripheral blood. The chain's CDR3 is CASSEGQGARNIQYF. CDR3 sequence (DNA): TGTGCCAGCAGTGAAGGGCAGGGGGCAAGAAACATTCAGTACTTC. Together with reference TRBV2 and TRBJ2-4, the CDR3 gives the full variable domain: EPEVTQTPSHQVTQMGQEVILRCVPISNHLYFYWYRQILGQKVEFLVSFYNNEISEKSEIFDDQFSVERPDGSNFTLKIRSTKLEDSAMYFCASSEGQGARNIQYFGAGTRLSVL.